The T cell receptor beta chain under discussion was sequenced for a study of blood T cells in healthy people across ages. Study results and caveats: Per million T cells, TCR beta diversity dropped about linearly as age rose.

Isolation recovered at least 6.5 million PBMCs from every sample. Total RNA was extracted at no less than 6 micrograms per sample. On this clonotype: Its antigen is unidentified.

Unmatched junction bases numbered 10, after V lost 2 bases and J lost 7 bases. CDR1 LGHNA and CDR2 YSLEER come from the germline V gene. The CDR3 covers 15 residues. With a J-beta primer mix and a sample-barcoded 5' primer, a second PCR ran about 6 to 11 cycles. TCRdb re-analysed the 5' RACE reads in MiXCR, keeping a single row per CDR3 protein. The sample lists about 690,000 distinct CDR3 sequences, around 43% occurring once. This receptor was taken from an elderly man in good health. The chain employs TRBV4-3 and TRBJ2-7; 8 bases map to TRBD2. Specimen: blood. CDR3 sequence reads: CASSQIVGLATEQYF. CDR3 sequence (DNA): TGCGCCAGCAGCCAAATCGTCGGACTAGCTACTGAGCAGTACTTC.